The source of this TCR beta chain is a study of blood T cell repertoires in COVID-19. Study overall: There were acute and convalescent COVID-19 samples, and they came from the United States, Italy and Spain.

This clone was detected a few times. In the original analysis: Estimation of nucleated cell counts relied on the amplification of reference gene primers. The method was immunoSEQ multiplex PCR; TCRdb's version includes in-frame clones alone and lacks a portion of them. V, J and clone size reflect that table, while D and trimming were determined from the DNA. The data show more than 200,000 clones, approximately 86% seen once. Germline CDR1 SGHTA, CDR2 FQGTGA. Trimming stripped 5 bases from V and 2 bases from J, with 13 bases between. This CDR3 spans 15 amino acids. Donors were grouped by their self-reported clinical history. Recovered Cohort 3 donors showed two negative PCRs, clearance, or symptom resolution.

The chain couples TRBV7-3 to TRBJ1-3, with a possible D match to TRBD1 (6 bases). The receptor was derived from a woman aged 50 to 60 who had recovered from COVID-19. Sequencing was done on a sample of PBMCs or T cells enriched from blood (not recorded which). The CDR3 is CASSASGAPGNTIYF. The CDR3 DNA reads as TGTGCCAGCAGCGCATCAGGGGCGCCTGGAAACACCATATATTTT.